Below are 25 T cell receptor beta chains sequenced from a single sample in a study of molecular identifiers for immune sequencing clone quantification. From the PCR reads, TCRdb called clonotypes with MiXCR, one entry per CDR3 protein. The profile covers about 60,000 distinct CDR3 sequences, with around a sixth appearing a single time and approximately 1.4% taken by the ten largest. The sequenced material came from naive CD8+ T cells from blood, with Jurkat cell RNA spiked in. Subset here: FACS-sorted CD8+CD4-CCR7+CD45RA+ naive T cells. The receptors here all came from a human donor in good health. Some libraries in this study had Jurkat cell RNA spiked in.

This clonotype turned up a few times. A much larger clonotype is one base distant, so this may be a read error. Without the conserved terminal phenylalanine or tryptophan, this CDR3 likely stems from a read error. The chain combines TRBV4-1 with TRBJ2-2, with D perhaps being TRBD1 or TRBD2 (5 bases each). This CDR3 region has 15 residues. Trimming shortened V by 1 base and J by 4 bases, and 10 bases separated the two germline ends. Germline V gene data show CDR1 as MGHRA and CDR2 as YSYEKL. The DNA for the CDR3 is TGCGCCAGCAGCCAAGTTAGAGGGACCACCGGGGAGCTGTTTTCT. Its protein product is CASSQVRGTTGELFS.

This clonotype showed up just a few times. The chain links TRBV24-1 to TRBJ2-1; 8 nucleotides line up with TRBD2. This CDR3 is 16 amino acids long. Germline CDR1 reads KGHDR; CDR2 reads SFDVKD. V was clipped by 1 base and J by 8 bases; unmatched bases: 9. DNA for the CDR3: TGTGCCACCAGTGATTTTTATCAGCGGGAGTCGTATGAGCAGTTCTTC. This encodes CATSDFYQRESYEQFF.

Only a few counts were recorded for this clonotype. V is TRBV3-1 and J is TRBJ1-4; D may be TRBD1 (5 bases). V lost 0 bases, J lost 8 bases, and 13 bases lay in between. This CDR3 is 15 amino acids long. In germline, CDR1 is LGHDT, CDR2 YNNKEL (reference sequence). CDR3 DNA sequence: TGTGCCAGCAGCCAAGATTCGACAGTAGAAGAAAAACTGTTTTTT. Translation gives CASSQDSTVEEKLFF.

In its sample, this clonotype was seen a few times. The V and J genes are TRBV10-1 and TRBJ1-2; the D is unclear. The CDR3 length is 13 residues. CDR1 and CDR2 (germline): WNHNN, SYGVQD (reference sequence). With 9 bases removed from V and 1 base from J, the gap between germline ends came to 12 bases. Written as DNA, the CDR3 is TGCGCCAGTTCTGAGACCAGTAACTATGGCTACACCTTC. Translation: CASSETSNYGYTF.

This clonotype showed up many times. The chain links TRBV27 to TRBJ2-7, with 10 bases fitting TRBD1. From germline, CDR1 is MNHEY and CDR2 SMNVEV (reference sequence). The CDR3 consists of 14 residues. V dropped 5 bases and J dropped 7; count of bases not matched to a gene: 8. In DNA, the CDR3 is TGTGCCAGCAGTCAGGACAGGGGGTCTGAAGAGCAGTACTTC. This sequence encodes CASSQDRGSEEQYF.

In this sample, this clonotype turned up many times. This chain joins TRBV19 and TRBJ2-1; D not certain. V was shortened by 5 bases and J by 3 bases, with 11 bases between the two germline ends. The CDR3 is 14 residues long. Germline V gene lookup returns CDR1 LNHDA and CDR2 SQIVND (reference sequence). CDR3 amino acids: CASSGEPSYNEQFF. CDR3 coding DNA: TGTGCCAGTAGTGGAGAGCCAAGCTACAATGAGCAGTTCTTC.

This clonotype came up many times. V is TRBV9 and J is TRBJ2-2; weak D call: TRBD2 (5 bases). The CDR3 sequence is 19 residues long. CDR1 and CDR2 from the germline V gene are SGDLS and YYNGEE. V was shortened by 7 bases and J by 0 bases, with 25 bases between the two germline ends. The CDR3 DNA sequence: TGTGCCAGCTCACCGAGTGGGAGTGGATGGTCCCCGAACACCGGGGAGCTGTTTTTT. This sequence encodes CASSPSGSGWSPNTGELFF.

This clonotype was counted many times. The chain combines TRBV7-9 with TRBJ2-1; D ambiguous. The CDR3 is made up of 14 amino acids. Germline V gene data show CDR1 as SEHNR and CDR2 as FQNEAQ (reference sequence). Trimming shortened V by 1 base and J by 8 bases, and 12 bases separated the two germline ends. The CDR3 DNA reads TGTGCCAGCAGCTTAGGACGCGGTTCGGATGAGCAGTTCTTC. Residues: CASSLGRGSDEQFF.

This clonotype occurred many times. This sequence joins TRBV13 and TRBJ2-1, with TRBD2 matching 13 bases. Germline values: CDR1 PRHDT, CDR2 FYEKMQ (reference sequence). The CDR3 has 15 amino acids. V dropped 5 bases and J dropped 12; count of bases not matched to a gene: 10. CDR3 in DNA: TGTGCCAGCAGCCCTGGACTAGCGGGAGTCGGGGCGCAGTTCTTC. Protein sequence: CASSPGLAGVGAQFF.

This clonotype showed up just a few times. The chain uses TRBV2 and TRBJ2-5; tentatively, D is TRBD2 (6 bases). The germline V and J ends were trimmed by 0 bases and 5 bases, with 13 bases remaining between them. Germline V gives CDR1 SNHLY, CDR2 FYNNEI. The CDR3 covers 15 residues. The CDR3 nucleotides are TGTGCCAGCAGTGAAGCGCGGGGAGCTGGGGAGACCCAGTACTTC. It is translated as CASSEARGAGETQYF.

At least ten counts were recorded for this clonotype. The J gene is TRBJ1-2, the V gene TRBV4-3; D is undetermined. From germline, CDR1 is LGHNA and CDR2 YSLEER. V was pared by 3 bases and J by 0 bases, with 8 bases between. The CDR3 consists of 14 residues. Here the CDR3 reads CASSQETANYGYTF. The CDR3 DNA reads TGCGCCAGCAGCCAGGAGACGGCTAACTATGGCTACACCTTC.

This clonotype occurred many times. The chain combines TRBV5-1 with TRBJ1-1, with a weak D call TRBD1 (6 bases). The CDR3 runs to 16 residues. The V gene lost 5 bases and the J gene lost 1 base, with 18 bases spanning the gap. Germline V gives CDR1 SGHRS, CDR2 YFSETQ. In DNA form, the CDR3 reads TGCGCCAGCAGGGAACCGGCGGACAGTCCGAACACTGAAGCTTTCTTT. It translates to CASREPADSPNTEAFF.

At least ten counts were recorded for this clonotype. The J gene is TRBJ2-7, the V gene TRBV13; D not resolved. This CDR3 contains 12 residues. The V end lost 0 bases, the J end lost 4 bases, and 4 bases lay between the germline ends. CDR1 and CDR2 from the germline V gene are PRHDT and FYEKMQ (reference sequence). CDR3: CASSLGEYEQYF. CDR3 DNA sequence: TGTGCCAGCAGCTTAGGGGAATACGAGCAGTACTTC.

This clonotype has a count of ten or more. The chain is built from TRBV27 and TRBJ2-7; 11 bases agree with TRBD2. The junction had 6 bases not matched to a gene; V was cut back by 4 bases and J by 7 bases. This CDR3 region has 14 residues. Germline values: CDR1 MNHEY, CDR2 SMNVEV (reference sequence). CDR3 nucleotide sequence: TGTGCCAGCAGTTCCACTAGCGGGAGCGGGGAGCAGTACTTC. It yields the protein CASSSTSGSGEQYF.

Note on this clonotype: Being one base from a much bigger clone, this may be a read error. V is TRBV29-1 and J is TRBJ2-1; 8 bases agree with TRBD1. Germline loops: CDR1 SQVTM, CDR2 ANQGSEA. Trimming cost V 8 bases and J 8 bases; bases outside gene matches: 11. This CDR3 comprises 13 residues. In nucleotides, the CDR3 is TGCAGCTCATGGGACAGGCGATTTGATGAGCAGTTCTTC. Translation: CSSWDRRFDEQFF.

This clonotype came up many times. This chain links TRBV11-2 with TRBJ2-5; tentatively, D is TRBD1 (6 bases). With 5 bases removed from V and 5 bases from J, the gap between germline ends came to 18 bases. CDR3 length: 15 amino acids. Germline values: CDR1 SGHAT, CDR2 FQNNGV. The CDR3 bases are TGTGCCAGCAGCAGTCACAGGGCCGGTCGGGAGACCCAGTACTTC. It is translated as CASSSHRAGRETQYF.

With respect to this clonotype: A much larger clone differs by one base, so this may be a read error. The genes are TRBV9 and TRBJ2-1, with D tentatively TRBD2 (6 bases). Germline-derived CDR1 and CDR2 are SGDLS and YYNGEE. The germline V and J ends were trimmed by 6 bases and 10 bases, with 14 bases remaining between them. The CDR3 spans 12 residues. The CDR3 sequence is CASNYDSGEQFF. The CDR3 coding sequence is TGTGCCAGCAATTATGACAGCGGGGAGCAGTTCTTC.

CDR3: CASGIWMNEQFF. The CDR3 bases are TGTGCGTCGGGGATTTGGATGAATGAGCAGTTCTTC. This chain connects TRBV12-5 to TRBJ2-1; a possible D gene is TRBD2 (5 bases). The CDR3 consists of 12 residues. CDR1 and CDR2 (germline): LGHNT, FRNRAP.

This clonotype has a handful of counts. This could be a read error, since a much larger clone is one nucleotide away. The chain is built from TRBV7-9 and TRBJ1-1; D is ambiguous. CDR3 length equals 17 residues. V was shortened by 4 bases and J by 2 bases, with 20 bases between the two germline ends. The germline gives CDR1 SEHNR, CDR2 FQNEAQ (reference sequence). Here the CDR3 DNA reads TGTGCCAGCAGCTCCTCACTGCTGGCAGCCCACAACACTGAAGCTTTCTTT. Encoded protein: CASSSSLLAAHNTEAFF.

This clonotype was seen ten or more times. The chain employs TRBV4-1 and TRBJ1-1; D remains unclear. The V gene lost 2 bases and the J gene lost 11 bases, with 15 bases spanning the gap. Germline assignment: CDR1 MGHRA and CDR2 YSYEKL. This CDR3 region has 13 residues. The DNA for the CDR3 is TGCGCCAGCAGCCAAAACCCATCCCAACCGGCTTTCTTT. This gives the protein CASSQNPSQPAFF.

Of note for this clonotype: At one boundary the junction diverges from the germline segment, which might be a read error. V and J are TRBV24-1 and TRBJ2-1; 11 bases line up with TRBD2. The length of the CDR3 is 18 residues. Germline V CDR1 and CDR2: KGHDR, SFDVKD. In DNA, the CDR3 is TGTGCCACCGGTGATTACGGTAGCGGGGGGGGGGGGGGGGATGAGCAGTTCTTC. It encodes CATGDYGSGGGGGDEQFF.

This clonotype was counted many times. The rearrangement uses TRBV9 and TRBJ1-2, with D possibly matching TRBD1 (6 bases). Germline loops: CDR1 SGDLS, CDR2 YYNGEE. This CDR3 has 14 residues. Trimming left V 0 bases short and J 4 bases short, with 10 bases between. The chain's CDR3 is CASSVDRDSYGYTF. The DNA of the CDR3 is TGTGCCAGCAGCGTAGACAGGGATAGCTATGGCTACACCTTC.

This clonotype occurred many times. The chain uses TRBV28 and TRBJ2-1; TRBD1 agrees at 8 bases. The CDR3 contains 12 residues. The V segment lost 5 bases and the J segment 10 bases; nucleotides outside the gene matches: 4. Germline CDR1 MDHEN, CDR2 SYDVKM. For the CDR3, the DNA is TGTGCCAGCAGTCGGACAGGGACCGAGCAGTTCTTC. As protein: CASSRTGTEQFF. The full variable domain, with the rest looked up from reference TRBV28 and TRBJ2-1, is DVKVTQSSRYLVKRTGEKVFLECVQDMDHENMFWYRQDPGLGLRLIYFSYDVKMKEKGDIPEGYSVSREKKERFSLILESASTNQTSMYLCASSRTGTEQFFGPGTRLTVL.

This clonotype was detected ten times or more. This chain uses TRBV20-1 with TRBJ2-7, with D perhaps TRBD1 (5 bases). Germline assignment: CDR1 DFQATT and CDR2 SNEGSKA (reference sequence). Deletions cut 3 bases from V and 3 bases from J, with 12 bases between. The CDR3 runs 13 residues. CDR3 nucleotides: TGCAGTGCTAGGGGTCTCGACAGCTACGAGCAGTACTTC. It yields the protein CSARGLDSYEQYF.

This clonotype has ten or more counts. V gene TRBV28 combines with J gene TRBJ2-1, with D tentatively TRBD2 (5 bases). The CDR3 extends over 15 amino acids. Looked up from germline, CDR1 is MDHEN and CDR2 is SYDVKM. Trimming shortened V by 4 bases and J by 10 bases, and 20 bases separated the two germline ends. The CDR3 region has the DNA TGTGCCAGCAGTTCCCGAACCCTAGCTGCCATCGAGCAGTTCTTC. This translates into CASSSRTLAAIEQFF.